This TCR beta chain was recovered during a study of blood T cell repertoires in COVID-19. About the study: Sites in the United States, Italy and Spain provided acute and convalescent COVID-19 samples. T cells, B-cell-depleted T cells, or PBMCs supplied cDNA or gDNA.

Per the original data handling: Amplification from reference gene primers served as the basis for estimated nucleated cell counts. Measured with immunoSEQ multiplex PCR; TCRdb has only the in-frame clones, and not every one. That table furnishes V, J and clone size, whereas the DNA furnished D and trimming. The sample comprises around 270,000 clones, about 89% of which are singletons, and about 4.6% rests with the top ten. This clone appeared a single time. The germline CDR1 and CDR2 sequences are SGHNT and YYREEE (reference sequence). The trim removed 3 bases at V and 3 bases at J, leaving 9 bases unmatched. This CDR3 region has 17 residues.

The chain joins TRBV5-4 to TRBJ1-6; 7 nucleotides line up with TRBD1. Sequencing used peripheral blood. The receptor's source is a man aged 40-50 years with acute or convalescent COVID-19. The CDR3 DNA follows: TGTGCCAGCAGCTACCAAGGGGGCCCCCTCTATAATTCACCCCTCCACTTT. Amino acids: CASSYQGGPLYNSPLHF. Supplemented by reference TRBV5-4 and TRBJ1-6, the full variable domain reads ETGVTQSPTHLIKTRGQQVTLRCSSQSGHNTVSWYQQALGQGPQFIFQYYREEENGRGNFPPRFSGLQFPNYSSELNVNALELDDSALYLCASSYQGGPLYNSPLHFGNGTRLTVT.